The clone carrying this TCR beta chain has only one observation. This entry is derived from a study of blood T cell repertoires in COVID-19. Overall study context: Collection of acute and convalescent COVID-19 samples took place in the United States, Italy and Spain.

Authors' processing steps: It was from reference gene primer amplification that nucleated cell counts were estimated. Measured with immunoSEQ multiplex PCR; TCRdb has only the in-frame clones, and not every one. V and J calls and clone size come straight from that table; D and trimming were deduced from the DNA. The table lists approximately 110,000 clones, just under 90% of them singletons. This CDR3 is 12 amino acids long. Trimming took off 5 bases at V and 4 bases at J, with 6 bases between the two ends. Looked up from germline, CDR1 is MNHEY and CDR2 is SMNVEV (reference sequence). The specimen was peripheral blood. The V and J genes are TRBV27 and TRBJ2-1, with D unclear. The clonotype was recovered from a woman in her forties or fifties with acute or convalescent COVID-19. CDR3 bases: TGTGCCAGCAGTACAAATTACAATGAGCAGTTCTTC. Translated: CASSTNYNEQFF.